This TCR beta chain was identified in a study of cytomegalovirus exposure and HLA in healthy donors. The V segment lost 9 bases and the J segment 4 bases; nucleotides outside the gene matches: 11. This CDR3 has 15 amino acids. The germline CDR1 and CDR2 sequences are LNHDA and SQIVND (reference sequence). Findings and caveats of the study: Rarity characterized most TCR sequences, yet some public TCRs appeared in many donors.

Only in-frame clones appear in the TCRdb table, and some are missing; sequencing was by immunoSEQ multiplex PCR. The table includes approximately 180,000 clones, 87% detected once. Details on this clone: Its antigen is still unknown.

The V gene is TRBV19, the J gene TRBJ1-1, with TRBD1 matching over 10 bases. This TCR was sampled from a woman aged 25-40 years in good health and CMV-seronegative. The source material was PBMCs. The CDR3 loop is CASQTGGGWGTEAFF. The CDR3 DNA is TGTGCCAGCCAGACAGGGGGCGGTTGGGGCACTGAAGCTTTCTTT.